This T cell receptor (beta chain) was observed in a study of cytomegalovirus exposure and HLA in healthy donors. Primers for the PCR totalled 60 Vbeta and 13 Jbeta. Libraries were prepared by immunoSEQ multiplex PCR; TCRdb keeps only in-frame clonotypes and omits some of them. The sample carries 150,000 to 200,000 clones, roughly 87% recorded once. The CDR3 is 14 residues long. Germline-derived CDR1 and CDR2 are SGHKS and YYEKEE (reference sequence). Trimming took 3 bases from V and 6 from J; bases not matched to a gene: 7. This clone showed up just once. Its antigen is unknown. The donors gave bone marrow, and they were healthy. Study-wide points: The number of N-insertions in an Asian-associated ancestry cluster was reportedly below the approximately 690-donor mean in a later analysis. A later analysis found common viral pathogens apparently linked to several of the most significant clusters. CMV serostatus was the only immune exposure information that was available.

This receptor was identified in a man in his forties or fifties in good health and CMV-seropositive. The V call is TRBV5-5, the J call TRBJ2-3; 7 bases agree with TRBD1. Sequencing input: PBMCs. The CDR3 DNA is TGTGCCAGCAGCTCCAGGACAGGCTCGGATACGCAGTATTTT. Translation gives CASSSRTGSDTQYF.